Following are 15 T cell receptor beta chains from one sample sequenced in a study of response to subunit inactivated influenza vaccine. TCRdb itself ran the RT-PCR reads through MiXCR, one entry per CDR3 protein. The data contain fewer than 600,000 distinct CDR3 sequences, under 8.5% of them singletons. Sequencing used PBMCs from blood, obtained around 25 months after vaccination. These receptors came from a man between 50 and 70 years old who received an inactivated influenza vaccine.

This rearrangement joins TRBV20-1 to TRBJ1-6; a weak D match, TRBD1 (5 bases). The CDR3 length is 14 residues. Germline V CDR1 and CDR2: DFQATT, SNEGSKA (reference sequence). V was shortened by 3 bases and J by 3 bases, with 9 bases between the two germline ends. CDR3 protein: CSASVDSYNSPLHF. CDR3 bases: TGCAGTGCTAGCGTCGACAGCTATAATTCACCCCTCCACTTT.

The genes are TRBV5-6 and TRBJ2-1, with 11 bases that match TRBD2. V shed 4 bases, J shed 7 bases, and the junction held 7 bases outside the gene matches. The CDR3 runs 15 residues. CDR1 is SGHDT, CDR2 YYEEEE, per germline. CDR3 DNA: TGTGCCAGCAGCGTCACTAGCGGGAGAAGGAATGAGCAGTTCTTC. This sequence encodes CASSVTSGRRNEQFF.

The V gene is TRBV5-6, the J gene TRBJ2-4; weak D call: TRBD1 (6 bases). The CDR3 is 14 residues long. Trimming took 5 bases from V and 4 from J, leaving 13 bases between them. Germline V gives CDR1 SGHDT, CDR2 YYEEEE. This chain's CDR3 is CASREQGVKNIQYF. Written as DNA, the CDR3 is TGTGCCAGCAGGGAACAGGGTGTAAAAAACATTCAGTACTTC.

The chain has TRBV7-2 and TRBJ2-6, with 7 positions matching TRBD1. V lost 6 bases and J lost 0; bases outside the gene matches: 5. The CDR3 contains 16 residues. CDR1 is SGHTA, CDR2 FQGNSA, per germline. CDR3 nucleotide sequence: TGTGCCAGCAGACCAGGGGGAACCTCTGGGGCCAACGTCCTGACTTTC. Its protein product is CASRPGGTSGANVLTF.

This clonotype was counted only a few times. The chain is built from TRBV20-1 and TRBJ2-2; possibly TRBD1 for D (5 bases). The germline gives CDR1 DFQATT, CDR2 SNEGSKA (reference sequence). This CDR3 comprises 14 residues. Trimming took off 0 bases at V and 4 bases at J, with 9 bases between the two ends. The chain's CDR3 is CSARDLGVTGELFF. The CDR3 DNA follows: TGCAGTGCTAGAGATCTAGGGGTCACCGGGGAGCTGTTTTTT.

This clonotype was found a few times. The chain recombines TRBV5-4 with TRBJ2-5, with TRBD2 matching 10 bases. The CDR3 contains 15 residues. The V gene's germline CDR1 is SGHNT and CDR2 YYREEE (reference sequence). Germline trimming cut 4 bases from V and 5 bases from J; bases unmatched to any gene: 8. Written as DNA, the CDR3 is TGTGCCAGCAGCGCCAGCGGGGGGGCATTGGAGACCCAGTACTTC. Its protein product is CASSASGGALETQYF. The full variable domain, with the rest looked up from reference TRBV5-4 and TRBJ2-5, is ETGVTQSPTHLIKTRGQQVTLRCSSQSGHNTVSWYQQALGQGPQFIFQYYREEENGRGNFPPRFSGLQFPNYSSELNVNALELDDSALYLCASSASGGALETQYFGPGTRLLVL.

This rearrangement joins TRBV12-3 or TRBV12-4 to TRBJ2-1, with 8 bases identical to TRBD2. J gave up 7 bases and V 6 bases, and 14 bases lay outside the gene matches. The CDR3 consists of 16 residues. CDR3 sequence reads: CASSPWLRGVSNEQFF. The DNA of the CDR3 is TGTGCCAGCAGCCCCTGGTTGCGGGGGGTCTCGAATGAGCAGTTCTTC.

The chain carries TRBV20-1 and TRBJ1-5; D might be TRBD1 (6 bases). The CDR3 runs to 13 residues. CDR1 is DFQATT and CDR2 is SNEGSKA in the germline V gene (reference sequence). The V end lost 5 bases, the J end lost 5 bases, and 13 bases lay between the germline ends. This chain's CDR3 is CSALGQPYQPQHF. CDR3 nucleotides: TGCAGTGCTCTAGGACAGCCCTATCAGCCCCAGCATTTT.

This clonotype was counted a few times. The chain is built from TRBV12-3 or TRBV12-4 and TRBJ2-7; D gene uncertain. The CDR3 runs to 12 residues. The V end lost 4 bases, the J end lost 9 bases, and 13 bases lay between the germline ends. CDR3 coding DNA: TGTGCCAGCAGTTACGGTGCGTTGGGGCAGTACTTC. It specifies CASSYGALGQYF.

The V gene is TRBV6-1, the J gene TRBJ2-5, with D perhaps matching TRBD1 (5 bases). V lost 5 bases and J lost 4, with 11 bases in between. The CDR3 covers 13 residues. The germline V gene has CDR1 MNHNS and CDR2 SASEGT. As DNA, the CDR3 is TGTGCCAGCAGTAGGGCAGGGCGAGAGACCCAGTACTTC. Protein sequence: CASSRAGRETQYF.

This clonotype was picked up many times. The V and J genes are TRBV5-1 and TRBJ2-7; 8 bases match TRBD1. This CDR3 comprises 14 residues. Germline V lookup: CDR1 SGHRS, CDR2 YFSETQ. J gave up 3 bases and V 0 bases, and 2 bases lay outside the gene matches. The CDR3 protein is CASSLGQGYYEQYF. CDR3 coding DNA: TGCGCCAGCAGCTTGGGACAGGGGTACTACGAGCAGTACTTC.

The CDR3 loop reads CASSYGSGQTTEAFF. The CDR3 DNA follows: TGTGCCAGCAGTTACGGCTCGGGACAGACCACTGAAGCTTTCTTT. The chain uses TRBV6-5 and TRBJ1-1, with TRBD1 matching over 7 bases. The germline V gene has CDR1 MNHEY and CDR2 SVGAGI. This CDR3 region has 15 residues. The junction had 7 bases not matched to a gene; V was cut back by 2 bases and J by 4 bases.

This chain joins TRBV6-2 or TRBV6-3 and TRBJ2-7; 8 bases fit TRBD2. The length of the CDR3 is 13 residues. Germline CDR1 is MNHEY and CDR2 is SVGEGT. The J segment lost 0 bases and the V segment lost 7 bases, leaving 2 bases of the junction unmatched. In DNA form, the CDR3 reads TGTGCCAGCAAGGCGGGAGGCTCCTACGAGCAGTACTTC. Translation: CASKAGGSYEQYF.

This clonotype was picked up many times. The chain combines TRBV5-1 with TRBJ1-3; D not resolved. Germline V CDR1 and CDR2: SGHRS, YFSETQ. Trimming cost V 0 bases and J 4 bases, with 14 bases left between them. The CDR3 loop spans 16 amino acids. Here the CDR3 reads CASSLAQAAGGNTIYF. The CDR3 DNA follows: TGCGCCAGCAGCTTGGCCCAGGCCGCGGGGGGAAACACCATATATTTT.

This clonotype has at least ten counts. The V and J genes are TRBV28 and TRBJ2-1; D ambiguous. CDR3 size: 12 residues. V lost 2 bases to trimming and J lost 10 bases, with 9 bases between them. CDR1 is MDHEN, CDR2 SYDVKM, per germline. The CDR3 DNA sequence: TGTGCCAGCAGTTTAAAACGCACAGAGCAGTTCTTC. It codes for CASSLKRTEQFF.